The next 21 T cell receptor beta chains were all read from a single sample in a study of response to subunit inactivated influenza vaccine. TCRdb independently ran MiXCR on the RT-PCR reads; one entry per CDR3 protein. The sample records 400,000 to 550,000 distinct CDR3 sequences, about 25% being singletons. The sequenced sample was CD4+ T cells sorted from PBMCs, obtained about 5 days after vaccination. The receptors derive from a man between 50 and 59 years old who received an inactivated influenza vaccine.

This clonotype has only a few counts. The V call is TRBV6-2 or TRBV6-3, the J call TRBJ2-4, with TRBD1 matching 10 bases. CDR1 is MNHEY and CDR2 is SVGEGT in the germline V gene. V was pared by 7 bases and J by 0 bases, with 18 bases of the junction left unmatched. This CDR3 contains 20 residues. CDR3 in DNA: TGTGCCAGCACCCAAATGTTCCGGGACAGGGGCCCTCTAGCCAAAAACATTCAGTACTTC. Translation: CASTQMFRDRGPLAKNIQYF.

The V gene is TRBV20-1, the J gene TRBJ1-1; TRBD1 matches at 8 bases. The CDR3 runs 17 residues. Germline CDR1 reads DFQATT; CDR2 reads SNEGSKA (reference sequence). The CDR3 protein is CCAREGKWTGLNTEAFF. For the CDR3, the DNA is TGCTGCGCTAGAGAGGGGAAATGGACAGGGCTTAACACTGAAGCTTTCTTT.

This clonotype showed up just a few times. CDR3 residues: CASSQEQGPYSYEQYF. For the CDR3, the DNA is TGCGCCAGCAGCCAAGAGCAGGGCCCTTACTCCTACGAGCAGTACTTC. The chain carries TRBV4-3 and TRBJ2-7; perhaps TRBD1 as D (5 bases). Trimming stripped 0 bases from V and 0 bases from J, with 12 bases between. The CDR3 loop spans 16 amino acids. CDR1 LGHNA and CDR2 YSLEER come from the germline V gene.

This clonotype was picked up a small number of times. This chain connects TRBV5-1 to TRBJ2-3, with D possibly TRBD2 on 5 matching bases. This CDR3 region has 15 residues. With 0 bases removed from V and 5 bases from J, the gap between germline ends came to 13 bases. Germline V gene data show CDR1 as SGHRS and CDR2 as YFSETQ. CDR3 DNA sequence: TGCGCCAGCAGCTTGGCCTGGGCTCGGGGAGATACGCAGTATTTT. Translated, it gives CASSLAWARGDTQYF.

V usage is TRBV29-1 and J usage is TRBJ2-5; D may be TRBD1 (5 bases). This CDR3 contains 12 residues. Between the trimmed V and J ends, which lost 3 bases and 7 bases, there was a span of 12 bases. The germline V gene has CDR1 SQVTM and CDR2 ANQGSEA. The CDR3 loop reads CSVDTQGRTQYF. The CDR3 DNA is TGCAGCGTTGATACGCAGGGAAGGACCCAGTACTTC.

The chain couples TRBV27 to TRBJ1-1; the D gene is possibly TRBD1 (6 bases). Germline V gives CDR1 MNHEY, CDR2 SMNVEV (reference sequence). The CDR3 totals 14 residues. V lost 3 bases to trimming and J lost 4 bases, with 12 bases between them. The CDR3 bases are TGTGCCAGCAGTTTGCGGGGGCTGGGCACTGAAGCTTTCTTT. Its translation is CASSLRGLGTEAFF.

The chain is built from TRBV11-1 and TRBJ2-7; 7 bases line up with TRBD2. CDR1 SGHAT and CDR2 FQDESV come from the germline V gene (reference sequence). This CDR3 is 15 amino acids long. V gave up 2 bases and J gave up 2 bases; unmatched junction bases: 6. The CDR3 is CASSLLAGATYEQYF. Here the CDR3 DNA reads TGTGCCAGCAGCTTATTGGCGGGAGCTACCTACGAGCAGTACTTC. Full variable domain (outside the CDR3, taken from reference TRBV11-1 and TRBJ2-7): EAEVAQSPRYKITEKSQAVAFWCDPISGHATLYWYRQILGQGPELLVQFQDESVVDDSQLPKDRFSAERLKGVDSTLKIQPAELGDSAMYLCASSLLAGATYEQYFGPGTRLTVT.

The chain recombines TRBV15 with TRBJ2-1; tentatively, D is TRBD1 or TRBD2 (5 bases each). This CDR3 region has 16 residues. Trimming pared 3 bases from V and 8 bases from J, leaving 20 bases between. Germline V gene lookup returns CDR1 LNHNV and CDR2 YYDKDF (reference sequence). The CDR3 DNA is TGTGCCACCAGCAGTCTACCCGGGACGGGGACGTATGAGCAGTTCTTC. Residues: CATSSLPGTGTYEQFF.

The chain has TRBV5-1 and TRBJ1-1; D gene unclear. Germline V gene lookup returns CDR1 SGHRS and CDR2 YFSETQ. With 0 bases removed from V and 5 bases from J, the gap between germline ends came to 14 bases. CDR3 length: 15 residues. CDR3 bases: TGCGCCAGCAGCTTGGGGCCGGGGATTGATACTGAAGCTTTCTTT. Protein sequence: CASSLGPGIDTEAFF. The variable domain in full, completed from reference TRBV5-1 and TRBJ1-1, reads KAGVTQTPRYLIKTRGQQVTLSCSPISGHRSVSWYQQTPGQGLQFLFEYFSETQRNKGNFPGRFSGRQFSNSRSEMNVSTLELGDSALYLCASSLGPGIDTEAFFGQGTRLTVV.

This clonotype was recorded many times. The chain carries TRBV25-1 and TRBJ1-5; D may be TRBD1 (5 bases). Germline CDR1 reads MGHDK; CDR2 reads SYGVNS. This CDR3 is built from 12 residues. The CDR3 bases are TGTCCTTGGGGGGAGAACAATCAGCCCCAGCATTTT. This gives the protein CPWGENNQPQHF. Based on the CDR3 plus reference TRBV25-1 and TRBJ1-5, the full variable domain is EADIYQTPRYLVIGTGKKITLECSQTMGHDKMYWYQQDPGMELHLIHYSYGVNSTEKGDLSSESTVSRIRTEHFPLTLESARPSHTSQYLCPWGENNQPQHFGDGTRLSIL.

This chain's CDR3 is CASSFQGSGETQYF. The CDR3 bases are TGTGCCAGCAGCTTTCAGGGGTCGGGAGAGACCCAGTACTTC. The chain uses TRBV7-2 and TRBJ2-5; tentative D call: TRBD1 (6 bases). Germline V lookup: CDR1 SGHTA, CDR2 FQGNSA. With 3 bases removed from V and 4 bases from J, the gap between germline ends came to 12 bases. The CDR3 length is 14 residues. Full variable domain (missing parts from reference TRBV7-2 and TRBJ2-5): GAGVSQSPSNKVTEKGKDVELRCDPISGHTALYWYRQSLGQGLEFLIYFQGNSAPDKSGLPSDRFSAERTGGSVSTLTIQRTQQEDSAVYLCASSFQGSGETQYFGPGTRLLVL.

In its sample, this clonotype was seen a few times. The chain has TRBV18 and TRBJ2-6; D call uncertain. This CDR3 region has 15 residues. CDR1 and CDR2 (germline): KGHSH, LQKENI. Trimming shortened V by 2 bases and J by 3 bases, and 8 bases separated the two germline ends. The CDR3 coding sequence is TGTGCCAGCTCACCAATGTCCCGTGGGGCCAACGTCCTGACTTTC. As protein: CASSPMSRGANVLTF.

The rearrangement joins TRBV7-2 to TRBJ2-7, with 9 bases that match TRBD1. The germline V gene encodes CDR1 SGHTA and CDR2 FQGNSA. V lost 4 bases, J lost 5 bases, and 3 bases stayed unmatched. The CDR3 length is 13 residues. CDR3 nucleotides: TGTGCCAGCAGCTGGACAGGGGTACACGAGCAGTACTTC. Translation: CASSWTGVHEQYF.

This clonotype turned up a few times. The chain has TRBV2 and TRBJ1-5; TRBD1 might be the D (5 bases). V lost 7 bases and J lost 5, with 12 bases in between. The germline gives CDR1 SNHLY, CDR2 FYNNEI. The CDR3 totals 13 residues. CDR3 loop: CASTDSIYQPQHF. The CDR3 region has the DNA TGTGCCAGCACTGACAGCATTTATCAGCCCCAGCATTTT. Full variable domain (remainder filled in from reference TRBV2 and TRBJ1-5): EPEVTQTPSHQVTQMGQEVILRCVPISNHLYFYWYRQILGQKVEFLVSFYNNEISEKSEIFDDQFSVERPDGSNFTLKIRSTKLEDSAMYFCASTDSIYQPQHFGDGTRLSIL.

The chain uses TRBV4-1 and TRBJ2-5; possibly TRBD2 for D (6 bases). Per the germline V gene, CDR1 is MGHRA and CDR2 is YSYEKL. The germline V and J ends were trimmed by 6 bases and 1 base, with 15 bases remaining between them. This CDR3 has 15 residues. The CDR3 sequence: CASRGGGVLQETQYF. The CDR3 nucleotides read TGCGCCAGCAGGGGGGGTGGGGTTCTCCAAGAGACCCAGTACTTC.

The V gene is TRBV5-1, the J gene TRBJ1-2, with 11 bases identical to TRBD1. This CDR3 is 15 amino acids long. Trimming cost V 0 bases and J 8 bases; bases outside gene matches: 6. Germline-derived CDR1 and CDR2 are SGHRS and YFSETQ. CDR3 sequence reads: CASSLAGTGGEGYTF. CDR3 coding DNA: TGCGCCAGCAGCTTGGCGGGGACAGGGGGTGAGGGCTACACCTTC.

The chain uses TRBV5-1 and TRBJ2-1; 7 bases line up with TRBD2. This CDR3 spans 13 amino acids. The V gene end was trimmed by 5 bases and the J gene end by 6 bases; junction bases not matched to a gene: 5. Germline values: CDR1 SGHRS, CDR2 YFSETQ. The CDR3 DNA is TGCGCCAGCAGAACCACGGGGGGCAATGAGCAGTTCTTC. Amino acid sequence: CASRTTGGNEQFF.

This rearrangement joins TRBV29-1 to TRBJ2-4; 9 bases are shared with TRBD1. V gave up 6 bases and J gave up 2 bases; unmatched junction bases: 8. Germline assignment: CDR1 SQVTM and CDR2 ANQGSEA. This CDR3 is 15 amino acids long. The CDR3 DNA is TGCAGCGTCCCCGGAGGGACAGGGTCCAAAAACATTCAGTACTTC. Its translation is CSVPGGTGSKNIQYF.

The chain uses TRBV6-2 or TRBV6-3 and TRBJ2-7, with a weak D call TRBD1 (6 bases). The V gene's germline CDR1 is MNHEY and CDR2 SVGEGT. The V end was cut by 4 bases, the J end by 7 bases, with 23 bases between. The CDR3 has 16 residues. Written as DNA, the CDR3 is TGTGCCAGCAGTTTTTTGAGACAGGAATGGTCGCATGAGCAGTACTTC. This gives the protein CASSFLRQEWSHEQYF.

This clonotype appeared a single time. Germline is not matched at one junction end, which may reflect a read error. The rearrangement links TRBV7-9 to TRBJ2-5, with D possibly TRBD2 on 5 matching bases. The germline V gene encodes CDR1 SEHNR and CDR2 FQNEAQ (reference sequence). The CDR3 runs 13 residues. The CDR3 sequence is CASSLPGKEIQYF. The CDR3 nucleotides read TGTGCCAGCAGCTTACCGGGAAAAGAGATCCAGTACTTC.

The chain employs TRBV5-1 and TRBJ1-1; perhaps TRBD1 as D (6 bases). Germline V gene lookup returns CDR1 SGHRS and CDR2 YFSETQ. The CDR3 covers 15 residues. V lost 0 bases, J lost 4 bases, and 13 bases lay in between. The CDR3 region has the DNA TGCGCCAGCAGCTTGGAGGGGGTCGAGGGCACTGAAGCTTTCTTT. Its translation is CASSLEGVEGTEAFF.